This T cell receptor (beta chain) was profiled in a study of OX40 agonist ivuxolimab in advanced cancers. Study details: An anti-OX40 (CD134) antibody with agonistic activity, ivuxolimab, was administered to patients. Prior therapy, whether anti-PD-1, anti-PD-L1 or anti-CTLA-4, was allowed, and about 40% had some.

Profiling relied on immunoSEQ multiplex PCR, and the TCRdb table lists in-frame clones only, not all of them. Here the sample spans 75,000 to 90,000 clones, approximately 84% being singletons. Findings and caveats of the study: The study observed clonal expansion of CD4+ and CD8+ blood T cells by week 6 at 0.1 to 3.0 mg/kg.

Turning to this clone: Antigen: not known.

Peripheral blood came from all dose cohorts at three timepoints. V lost 0 bases to trimming and J lost 3 bases, with 10 bases between them. This CDR3 has 14 amino acids. Germline loops: CDR1 SGHRS, CDR2 YFSETQ. The receptor was derived from an adult with an advanced solid tumor such as melanoma, head and neck, liver or kidney cancer. Specimen: CD4+ or CD8+ T cells sorted from blood, collected in a trial of the OX40 agonist ivuxolimab. The chain recombines TRBV5-1 with TRBJ2-7; TRBD1 is a possible D gene (5 bases). The CDR3 DNA reads TGCGCCAGCAGCTTGGGCCAGGGTGTCTACGAGCAGTACTTC. Its translation is CASSLGQGVYEQYF.